This passage covers 17 T cell receptor beta chains from one sample sequenced in a study of response to subunit inactivated influenza vaccine. TCRdb redid the calling of the RT-PCR reads with MiXCR, one entry per CDR3 protein. The sample lists about 650,000 distinct CDR3 sequences, approximately 14% occurring once. The sequenced sample was PBMCs from blood, obtained roughly 2 weeks before vaccination. These TCRs come from a man aged 50 to 60 who received an inactivated influenza vaccine.

This clonotype was found a few times. The chain combines TRBV4-3 with TRBJ2-2; D possibly corresponds to TRBD2 (6 bases). The CDR3 length is 15 residues. Germline CDR1 is LGHNA and CDR2 is YSLEER. Trimming removed 4 bases from V and 1 base from J, with 10 bases in between. The CDR3 nucleotides are TGCGCCAGCAGCCGCCTGGGAGGGAACACCGGGGAGCTGTTTTTT. This encodes CASSRLGGNTGELFF.

The V and J genes are TRBV7-9 and TRBJ2-7; TRBD2 agrees at 14 bases. The V gene's germline CDR1 is SEHNR and CDR2 FQNEAQ (reference sequence). V lost 2 bases and J lost 7; bases outside the gene matches: 7. The CDR3 is made up of 16 amino acids. Here the CDR3 DNA reads TGTGCCAGCAGCTTACCGACTAGCGGGAGGGCGGAAGAGCAGTACTTC. Translation: CASSLPTSGRAEEQYF.

The chain couples TRBV20-1 to TRBJ2-1, with 7 bases lining up with TRBD1. The germline CDR1 and CDR2 sequences are DFQATT and SNEGSKA (reference sequence). The ends lost 1 base at V and 7 bases at J; junction bases unmatched: 7. This CDR3 region has 14 residues. This CDR3 is CSARVITGENEQFF. CDR3 bases: TGCAGTGCTAGAGTTATAACAGGGGAAAATGAGCAGTTCTTC.

In its sample, this clonotype was seen a few times. The rearrangement uses TRBV7-6 and TRBJ2-7; tentatively, D is TRBD2 (6 bases). Germline V gene data show CDR1 as SGHVS and CDR2 as FNYEAQ. Trimming took off 0 bases at V and 2 bases at J, with 11 bases between the two ends. The CDR3 loop spans 15 amino acids. The CDR3 DNA follows: TGTGCCAGCAGCTTAGCGGTTGGACTACCCTACGAGCAGTACTTC. This encodes CASSLAVGLPYEQYF. The whole variable domain, remainder taken from reference TRBV7-6 and TRBJ2-7, is GAGVSQSPRYKVTKRGQDVALRCDPISGHVSLYWYRQALGQGPEFLTYFNYEAQQDKSGLPNDRFSAERPEGSISTLTIQRTEQRDSAMYRCASSLAVGLPYEQYFGPGTRLTVT.

This clonotype was seen a handful of times. This chain uses TRBV20-1 with TRBJ2-1; a possible D gene is TRBD1 (5 bases). Trimming removed 0 bases at V and 0 bases at J, with 15 bases between. The germline V gene encodes CDR1 DFQATT and CDR2 SNEGSKA (reference sequence). The length of the CDR3 is 17 residues. The CDR3 nucleotides read TGCAGTGCTAGAGATGTGAGAACAGGTAGCTCCTACAATGAGCAGTTCTTC. Its translation: CSARDVRTGSSYNEQFF.

This clonotype appeared a few times. This chain connects TRBV7-8 to TRBJ2-2; no reliable D call. Trimming shortened V by 0 bases and J by 4 bases, and 9 bases separated the two germline ends. The CDR3 totals 15 residues. Germline CDR1 and CDR2: SGHVS and FQNEAQ. CDR3 in DNA: TGTGCCAGCAGCTTAGCTACCAGGTTCACCGGGGAGCTGTTTTTT. Translated: CASSLATRFTGELFF.

This clonotype has a handful of counts. J is TRBJ2-7 and V is TRBV2; 7 nucleotides align to TRBD1. CDR3 length equals 17 residues. V dropped 7 bases and J dropped 0; count of bases not matched to a gene: 15. The germline V gene has CDR1 SNHLY and CDR2 FYNNEI. This CDR3 reads CASTLPVGRGSSYEQYF. CDR3 nucleotides: TGTGCCAGCACTCTCCCGGTAGGCAGGGGGAGCTCCTACGAGCAGTACTTC.

V is TRBV4-1 and J is TRBJ1-2; no firm D call. This CDR3 has 13 amino acids. CDR1 and CDR2 from the germline V gene are MGHRA and YSYEKL. Trimming removed 1 base at V and 6 bases at J, with 9 bases between. This chain's CDR3 is CASSQVSRDGYTF. The CDR3 DNA reads as TGCGCCAGCAGCCAAGTTTCCCGTGATGGCTACACCTTC.

V is TRBV7-6 and J is TRBJ2-1, with TRBD1 as a possible D gene (6 bases). V lost 1 base to trimming and J lost 3 bases, with 7 bases between them. Germline V gene lookup returns CDR1 SGHVS and CDR2 FNYEAQ. The CDR3 totals 14 residues. CDR3 in DNA: TGTGCCAGCAGCTTAGTACAGGGCTACAATGAGCAGTTCTTC. As protein: CASSLVQGYNEQFF.

The chain employs TRBV29-1 and TRBJ2-7, with D hard to call. Germline-derived CDR1 and CDR2 are SQVTM and ANQGSEA. Between the trimmed V and J ends, which lost 6 bases and 5 bases, there was a span of 8 bases. This CDR3 comprises 10 residues. CDR3 DNA sequence: TGCAGCGTGAGAGGAAACGAGCAGTACTTC. It translates to CSVRGNEQYF.

This clonotype was seen a few times. V usage is TRBV7-9 and J usage is TRBJ2-3; D is possibly TRBD1 or TRBD2 (5 bases each). CDR1 and CDR2 (germline): SEHNR, FQNEAQ (reference sequence). Deletions cut 5 bases from V and 6 bases from J, with 12 bases between. CDR3 length equals 13 residues. The CDR3 DNA reads as TGTGCCAGCAGCATTGGGACGGCGGATACGCAGTATTTT. Amino acids: CASSIGTADTQYF.

This clonotype was counted between two and nine times. V and J are TRBV6-1 and TRBJ2-2, with 10 bases lining up with TRBD1. The CDR3 consists of 16 residues. The germline CDR1 and CDR2 sequences are MNHNS and SASEGT. V was pared by 4 bases and J by 3 bases, with 5 bases of the junction left unmatched. The CDR3 region has the DNA TGTGCCAGCAGTGCCCGGACAGGGGGTGACACCGGGGAGCTGTTTTTT. Translation: CASSARTGGDTGELFF.

This clonotype has just a few counts. V and J are TRBV5-5 and TRBJ2-1; 13 bases match TRBD2. The CDR3 length is 16 residues. The V and J ends lost 5 bases and 4 bases, in that order; junction bases with no gene match: 6. CDR1 is SGHKS, CDR2 YYEKEE, per germline (reference sequence). In nucleotides, the CDR3 is TGTGCCAGCAGACTGGCGGGACTAGCGGGGTACAATGAGCAGTTCTTC. It is translated as CASRLAGLAGYNEQFF.

The CDR3 nucleotides read TGTGCCATCAGTGGAAGACTAGCGGCTAGCACAGATACGCAGTATTTT. Its translation is CAISGRLAASTDTQYF. The chain joins TRBV10-3 to TRBJ2-3, with TRBD2 matching over 9 bases. Germline CDR1 ENHRY, CDR2 SYGVKD. Trimming removed 4 bases from V and 0 bases from J; junction bases left unmatched: 5. The CDR3 length is 16 residues.

This rearrangement joins TRBV20-1 to TRBJ2-5; 9 bases are a match to TRBD2. In germline, CDR1 is DFQATT, CDR2 SNEGSKA (reference sequence). The CDR3 is made up of 14 amino acids. V lost 1 base, J lost 5 bases, and 5 bases stayed unmatched. The CDR3 nucleotides are TGCAGTGCTAGAGTGGCGGGAGGGATGGAGACCCAGTACTTC. It codes for CSARVAGGMETQYF.

This clonotype was picked up a small number of times. This chain connects TRBV4-3 to TRBJ1-4; 9 bases map to TRBD1. The germline V gene has CDR1 LGHNA and CDR2 YSLEER. The CDR3 extends over 18 amino acids. V trimming: 0 bases; J trimming: 8 bases; junction bases outside the gene matches: 13. CDR3 nucleotide sequence: TGCGCCAGCAGCCAAGATAAGGCGCTGAGGGACAGGGACGAAAAACTGTTTTTT. Amino acid sequence: CASSQDKALRDRDEKLFF.

J is TRBJ2-1 and V is TRBV6-1, with 8 bases aligning to TRBD1. The CDR3 extends over 16 amino acids. V lost 6 bases, J lost 3 bases, and 10 bases stayed unmatched. CDR1 is MNHNS and CDR2 is SASEGT in the germline V gene. CDR3 protein: CASRPGTGRFYNEQFF. The CDR3 nucleotides read TGTGCCAGCAGACCCGGGACAGGCCGGTTCTACAATGAGCAGTTCTTC.